Listed here is a single T cell receptor (beta chain). The target antigen is unknown. Sequenced by immunoSEQ multiplex PCR; TCRdb stores in-frame clones only, minus some. The sample includes nearly 95,000 clones, 85% to 90% of them seen just once. V dropped 4 bases and J dropped 0 bases, with 10 bases sitting between them. Germline CDR1 is SGHDN and CDR2 is FVKESK. The CDR3 runs 14 residues. This specimen comes from a study of T cell responses to AZD1222 COVID-19 vaccine. Study-level findings and limits: Unmutated variant regions are reportedly targeted by nearly half of spike-specific TCRs. There were mostly white British donors and more females than males, and clonal diversity was possibly underestimated.

Sequenced here: peripheral blood, sampled 28 days after the second AZD1222 dose. The clonotype comes from an adult who received the AZD1222 COVID-19 vaccine. The rearrangement links TRBV14 to TRBJ2-7; D is unresolved. The CDR3 sequence is CASSLLRSSYEQYF. As DNA, the CDR3 is TGTGCCAGCAGCCTCTTGAGGAGCTCCTACGAGCAGTACTTC.